Listed here are 4 T cell receptor beta chains from one sample, sequenced in a study of T cell responses to AZD1222 COVID-19 vaccine. The table came from immunoSEQ multiplex PCR; TCRdb's copy has only in-frame clones and leaves some out. Of 95,000 to 120,000 clones listed, 86% are singletons. The material sequenced was peripheral blood, taken on day 0 of AZD1222 vaccination. The receptors come from an adult in good health.

The chain combines TRBV28 with TRBJ1-2; D gene uncertain. The V and J ends lost 5 bases and 4 bases respectively, with 8 bases between them. The CDR3 consists of 12 residues. In germline, CDR1 is MDHEN, CDR2 SYDVKM. The CDR3 sequence: CASSQTGYGYTF. The CDR3 DNA sequence: TGTGCCAGCAGTCAAACGGGCTATGGCTACACCTTC.

The rearrangement uses TRBV9 and TRBJ2-5; D is undetermined. Germline values: CDR1 SGDLS, CDR2 YYNGEE. V shed 2 bases and J shed 5 bases, with 13 bases lying between them. The CDR3 extends over 14 amino acids. CDR3 region: CASSVNPRWETQYF. For the CDR3, the DNA is TGTGCCAGCAGCGTCAACCCAAGGTGGGAGACCCAGTACTTC.

CDR3: CASSFSEGEDEQYF. DNA of the CDR3: TGTGCCAGCAGCTTTTCTGAGGGAGAGGACGAGCAGTACTTC. V gene TRBV7-9 combines with J gene TRBJ2-7, with D tentatively TRBD2 (5 bases). Germline CDR1 SEHNR, CDR2 FQNEAQ (reference sequence). The CDR3 consists of 14 residues. V was cut by 3 bases and J by 5 bases, with 14 bases left in between.

The chain employs TRBV7-2 and TRBJ2-1; TRBD2 matches 11 bases. This CDR3 has 18 residues. V was clipped by 1 base and J by 2 bases; unmatched bases: 7. Germline loops: CDR1 SGHTA, CDR2 FQGNSA. CDR3 nucleotide sequence: TGTGCCAGCAGCTTAGATAGCGGGGGGGTCATACCCTACAATGAGCAGTTCTTC. Its protein is CASSLDSGGVIPYNEQFF.